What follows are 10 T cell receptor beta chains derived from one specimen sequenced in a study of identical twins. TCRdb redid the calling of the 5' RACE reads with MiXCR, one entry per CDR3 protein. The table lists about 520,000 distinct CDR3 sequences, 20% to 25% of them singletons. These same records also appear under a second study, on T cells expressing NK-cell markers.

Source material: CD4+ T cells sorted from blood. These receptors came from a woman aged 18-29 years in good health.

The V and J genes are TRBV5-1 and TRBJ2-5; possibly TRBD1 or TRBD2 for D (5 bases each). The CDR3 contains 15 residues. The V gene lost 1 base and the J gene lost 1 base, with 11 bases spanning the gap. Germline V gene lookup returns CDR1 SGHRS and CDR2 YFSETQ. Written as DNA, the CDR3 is TGCGCCAGCAGCTTGTTTGGGGGACCCCAAGAGACCCAGTACTTC. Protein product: CASSLFGGPQETQYF.

The CDR3 DNA reads as TGTGCCAGCAGCTCGGTCCGGGACAGGGCAAACCAAGAGACCCAGTACTTC. This encodes CASSSVRDRANQETQYF. The chain links TRBV12-3 or TRBV12-4 to TRBJ2-5; 9 bases map to TRBD1. There are 17 residues in the CDR3. Losses at the gene ends were 6 bases for V and 0 bases for J; bases not matched to a gene: 11.

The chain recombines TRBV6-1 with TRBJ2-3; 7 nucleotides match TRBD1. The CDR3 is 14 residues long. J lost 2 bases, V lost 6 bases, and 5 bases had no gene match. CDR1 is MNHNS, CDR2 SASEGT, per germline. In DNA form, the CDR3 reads TGTGCCAGCAGGGTGACAGGGATCACAGATACGCAGTATTTT. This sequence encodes CASRVTGITDTQYF.

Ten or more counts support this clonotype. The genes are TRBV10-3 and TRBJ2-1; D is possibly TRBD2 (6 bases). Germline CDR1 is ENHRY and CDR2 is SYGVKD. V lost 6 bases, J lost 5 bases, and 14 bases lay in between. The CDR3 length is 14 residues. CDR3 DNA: TGTGCCATCAGCGTTAGCGGAATTCACAATGAGCAGTTCTTC. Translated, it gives CAISVSGIHNEQFF.

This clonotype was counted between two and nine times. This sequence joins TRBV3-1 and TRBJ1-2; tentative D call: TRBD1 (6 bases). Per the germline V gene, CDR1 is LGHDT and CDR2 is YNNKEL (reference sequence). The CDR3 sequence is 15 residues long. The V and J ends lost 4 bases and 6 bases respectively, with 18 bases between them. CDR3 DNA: TGTGCCAGCAGCCTCAGTACAGGGAAATATCATGGCTACACCTTC. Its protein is CASSLSTGKYHGYTF.

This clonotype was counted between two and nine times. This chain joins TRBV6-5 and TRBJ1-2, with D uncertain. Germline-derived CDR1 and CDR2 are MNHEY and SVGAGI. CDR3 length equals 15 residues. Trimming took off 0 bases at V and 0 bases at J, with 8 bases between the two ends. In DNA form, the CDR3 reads TGTGCCAGCAGTTACTCGACGGGGACTAACTATGGCTACACCTTC. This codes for CASSYSTGTNYGYTF.

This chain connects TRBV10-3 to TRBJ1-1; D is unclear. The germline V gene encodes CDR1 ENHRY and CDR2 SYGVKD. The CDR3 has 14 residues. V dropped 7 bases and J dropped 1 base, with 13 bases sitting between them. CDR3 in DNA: TGTGCCATCAACCCTGGGATGGCGAACACTGAAGCTTTCTTT. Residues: CAINPGMANTEAFF.

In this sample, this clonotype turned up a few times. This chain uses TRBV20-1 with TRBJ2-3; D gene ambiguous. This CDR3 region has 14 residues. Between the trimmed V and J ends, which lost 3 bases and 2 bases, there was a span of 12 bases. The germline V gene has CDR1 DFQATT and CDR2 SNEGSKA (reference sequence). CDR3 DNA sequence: TGCAGTGCTAGGCGTGGGCCCCCCACAGATACGCAGTATTTT. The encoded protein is CSARRGPPTDTQYF.

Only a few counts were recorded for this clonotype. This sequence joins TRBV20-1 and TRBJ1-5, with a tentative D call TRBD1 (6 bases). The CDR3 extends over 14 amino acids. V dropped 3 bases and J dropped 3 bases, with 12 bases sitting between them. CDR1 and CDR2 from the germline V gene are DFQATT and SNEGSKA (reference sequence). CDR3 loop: CSASEQGFNQPQHF. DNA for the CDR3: TGCAGTGCTAGCGAACAGGGTTTCAATCAGCCCCAGCATTTT.

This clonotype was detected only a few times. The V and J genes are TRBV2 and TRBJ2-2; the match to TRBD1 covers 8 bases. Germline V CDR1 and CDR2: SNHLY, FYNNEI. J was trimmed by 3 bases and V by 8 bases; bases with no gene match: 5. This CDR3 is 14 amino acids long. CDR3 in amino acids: CASRTGTYTGELFF. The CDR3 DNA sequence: TGTGCCAGCCGGACAGGGACTTACACCGGGGAGCTGTTTTTT. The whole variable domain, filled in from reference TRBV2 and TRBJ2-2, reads EPEVTQTPSHQVTQMGQEVILRCVPISNHLYFYWYRQILGQKVEFLVSFYNNEISEKSEIFDDQFSVERPDGSNFTLKIRSTKLEDSAMYFCASRTGTYTGELFFGEGSRLTVL.